This T cell receptor beta chain is from a study of shared clonotypes between healthy human individuals. Study-level findings and limits: The sole specimen, blood, was sampled, and tissue repertoires likely differ.

Authors' analysis steps: Filtering differed, since immunoSEQ gave only junction sequences and no quality scores. TCRdb keeps only in-frame clones here, not all; method: immunoSEQ multiplex PCR. V and J calls and clone size follow that table, whereas D and trimming were derived from the DNA. The data contain some 2,100,000 clones, just over 90% of them singletons. In regard to this clone: Antigen specificity is unknown.

CD45RO negativity and positive selection for CCR7 defined naive CD8 cells, a population that excluded terminally differentiated effector memory CD45RA+ cells. The CDR3 consists of 17 residues. The V end was cut by 2 bases, the J end by 2 bases, with 18 bases between. In germline, CDR1 is MDHEN, CDR2 SYDVKM. The TCR comes from a man between 18 and 29 years old in good health. Some clones in this sample may be carry-over from other donors' samples. V and J are TRBV28 and TRBJ1-1; D may be TRBD1 (6 bases). The sample comprised naive CD8+ T cells from PBMCs. Here the CDR3 DNA reads TGTGCCAGCAGTTTAATCCGCCACCGACAGGCCAACACTGAAGCTTTCTTT. Protein product: CASSLIRHRQANTEAFF.